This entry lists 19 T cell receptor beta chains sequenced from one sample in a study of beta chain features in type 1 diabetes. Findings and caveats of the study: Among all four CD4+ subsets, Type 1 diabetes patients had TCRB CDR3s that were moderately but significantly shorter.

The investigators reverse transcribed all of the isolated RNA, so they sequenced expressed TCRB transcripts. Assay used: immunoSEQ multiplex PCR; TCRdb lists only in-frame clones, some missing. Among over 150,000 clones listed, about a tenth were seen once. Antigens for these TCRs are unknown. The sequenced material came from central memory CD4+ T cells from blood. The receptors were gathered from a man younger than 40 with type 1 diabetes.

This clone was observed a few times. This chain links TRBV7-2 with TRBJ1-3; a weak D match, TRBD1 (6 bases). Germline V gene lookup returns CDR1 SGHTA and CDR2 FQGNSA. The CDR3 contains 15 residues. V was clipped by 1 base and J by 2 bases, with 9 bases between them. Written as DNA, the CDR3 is TGTGCCAGCAGCTTAGACAGGGTTGCTGGAAACACCATATATTTT. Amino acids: CASSLDRVAGNTIYF. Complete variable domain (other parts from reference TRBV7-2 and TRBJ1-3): GAGVSQSPSNKVTEKGKDVELRCDPISGHTALYWYRQSLGQGLEFLIYFQGNSAPDKSGLPSDRFSAERTGGSVSTLTIQRTQQEDSAVYLCASSLDRVAGNTIYFGEGSWLTVV.

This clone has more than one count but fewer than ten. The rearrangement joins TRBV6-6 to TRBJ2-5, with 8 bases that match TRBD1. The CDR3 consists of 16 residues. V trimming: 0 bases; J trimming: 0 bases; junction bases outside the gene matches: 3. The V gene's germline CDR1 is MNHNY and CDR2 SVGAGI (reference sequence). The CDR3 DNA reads TGTGCCAGCAGTTACTCATGGACAGGGAACCAAGAGACCCAGTACTTC. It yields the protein CASSYSWTGNQETQYF.

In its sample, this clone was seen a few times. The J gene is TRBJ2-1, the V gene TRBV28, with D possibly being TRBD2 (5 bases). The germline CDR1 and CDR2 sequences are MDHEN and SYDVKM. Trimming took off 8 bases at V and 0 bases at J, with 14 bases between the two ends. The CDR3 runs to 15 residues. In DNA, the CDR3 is TGTGCCAGCTCCCCCAGCGGCAACTCCTACAATGAGCAGTTCTTC. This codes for CASSPSGNSYNEQFF.

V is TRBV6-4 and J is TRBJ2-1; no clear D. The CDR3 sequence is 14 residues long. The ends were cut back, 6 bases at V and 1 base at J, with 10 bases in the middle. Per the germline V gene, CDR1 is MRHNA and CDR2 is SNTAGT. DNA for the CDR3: TGTGCCAGCAGAAAAGAGTCATCCTACAATGAGCAGTTCTTC. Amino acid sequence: CASRKESSYNEQFF.

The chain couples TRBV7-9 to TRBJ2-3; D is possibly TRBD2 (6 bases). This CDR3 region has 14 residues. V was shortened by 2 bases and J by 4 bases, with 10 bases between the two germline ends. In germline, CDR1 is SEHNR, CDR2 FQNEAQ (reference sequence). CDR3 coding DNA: TGTGCCAGCAGCTTACGGGGGTTCGCAGATACGCAGTATTTT. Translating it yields CASSLRGFADTQYF.

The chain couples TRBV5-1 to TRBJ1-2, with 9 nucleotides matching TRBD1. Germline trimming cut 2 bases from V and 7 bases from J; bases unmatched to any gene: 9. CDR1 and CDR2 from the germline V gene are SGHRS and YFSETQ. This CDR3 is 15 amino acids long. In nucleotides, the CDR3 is TGCGCCAGCAGCTTATTAACAGGGGGCGTACGTGGCTACACCTTC. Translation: CASSLLTGGVRGYTF.

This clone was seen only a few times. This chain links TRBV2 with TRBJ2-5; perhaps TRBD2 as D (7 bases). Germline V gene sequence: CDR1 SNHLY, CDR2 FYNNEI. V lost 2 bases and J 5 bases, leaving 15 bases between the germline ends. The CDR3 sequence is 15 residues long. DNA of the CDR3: TGTGCCAGCAGTGAAAGTTCGGGGGGCGGGGAGACCCAGTACTTC. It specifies CASSESSGGGETQYF.

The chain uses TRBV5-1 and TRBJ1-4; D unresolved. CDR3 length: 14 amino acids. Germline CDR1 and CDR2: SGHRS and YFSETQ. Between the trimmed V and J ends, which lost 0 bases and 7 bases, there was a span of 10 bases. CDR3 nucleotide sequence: TGCGCCAGCAGCTTGGTTGGGCCAGGTGAAAAACTGTTTTTT. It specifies CASSLVGPGEKLFF.

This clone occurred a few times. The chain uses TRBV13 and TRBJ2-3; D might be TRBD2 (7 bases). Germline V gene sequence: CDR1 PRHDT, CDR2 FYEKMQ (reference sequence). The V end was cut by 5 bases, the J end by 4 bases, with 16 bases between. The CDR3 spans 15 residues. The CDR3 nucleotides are TGTGCCAGCAGCCTTCGACTAGCAGGGGCAGATACGCAGTATTTT. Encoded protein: CASSLRLAGADTQYF.

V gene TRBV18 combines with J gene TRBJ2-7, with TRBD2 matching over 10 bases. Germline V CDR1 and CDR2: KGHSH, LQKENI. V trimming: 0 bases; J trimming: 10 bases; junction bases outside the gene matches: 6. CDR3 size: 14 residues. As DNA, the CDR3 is TGTGCCAGCTCACCACCGGGACTAGCGATGTCTCAGTACTTC. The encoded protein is CASSPPGLAMSQYF.

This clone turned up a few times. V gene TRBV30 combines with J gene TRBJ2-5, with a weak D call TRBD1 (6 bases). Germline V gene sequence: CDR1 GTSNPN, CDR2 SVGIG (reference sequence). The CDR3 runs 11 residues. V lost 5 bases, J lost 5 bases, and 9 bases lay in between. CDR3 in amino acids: CAWVGGETQYF. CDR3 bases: TGTGCCTGGGTAGGGGGTGAGACCCAGTACTTC.

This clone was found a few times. The CDR3 region is CASSLLADTQYF. In DNA, the CDR3 is TGTGCCAGCAGCCTGCTAGCAGATACGCAGTATTTT. The gene calls are TRBV7-2 and TRBJ2-3; D gene uncertain. There are 12 residues in the CDR3. V lost 5 bases to trimming and J lost 4 bases, with 7 bases between them. Germline CDR1 and CDR2: SGHTA and FQGNSA.

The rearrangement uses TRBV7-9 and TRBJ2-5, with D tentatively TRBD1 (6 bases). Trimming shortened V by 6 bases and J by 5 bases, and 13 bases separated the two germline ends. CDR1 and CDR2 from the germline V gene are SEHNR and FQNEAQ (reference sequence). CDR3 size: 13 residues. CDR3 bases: TGTGCCAGCAGTCTATACCAGGGGGAGACCCAGTACTTC. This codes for CASSLYQGETQYF. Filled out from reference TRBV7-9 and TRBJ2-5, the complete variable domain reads DTGVSQNPRHKITKRGQNVTFRCDPISEHNRLYWYRQTLGQGPEFLTYFQNEAQLEKSRLLSDRFSAERPKGSFSTLEIQRTEQGDSAMYLCASSLYQGETQYFGPGTRLLVL.

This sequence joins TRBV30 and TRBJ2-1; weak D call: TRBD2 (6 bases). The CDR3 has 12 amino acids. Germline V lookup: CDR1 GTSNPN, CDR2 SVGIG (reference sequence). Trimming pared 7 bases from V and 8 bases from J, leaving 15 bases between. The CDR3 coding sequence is TGTGCCTTCCGGGGGACGAGCGATGAGCAGTTCTTC. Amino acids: CAFRGTSDEQFF.

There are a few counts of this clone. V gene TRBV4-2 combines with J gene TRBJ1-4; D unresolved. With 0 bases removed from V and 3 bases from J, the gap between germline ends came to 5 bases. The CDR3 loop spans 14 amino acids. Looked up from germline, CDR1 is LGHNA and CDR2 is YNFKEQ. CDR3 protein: CASSQDSSNEKLFF. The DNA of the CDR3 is TGTGCCAGCAGCCAAGACAGTTCTAATGAAAAACTGTTTTTT.

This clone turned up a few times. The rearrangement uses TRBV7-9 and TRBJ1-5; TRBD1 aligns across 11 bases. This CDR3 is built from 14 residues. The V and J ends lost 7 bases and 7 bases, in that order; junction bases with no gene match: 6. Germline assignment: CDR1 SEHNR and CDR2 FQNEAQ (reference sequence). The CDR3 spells CASTMGQGEQPQHF. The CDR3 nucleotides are TGTGCCAGCACCATGGGACAGGGGGAACAGCCCCAGCATTTT.

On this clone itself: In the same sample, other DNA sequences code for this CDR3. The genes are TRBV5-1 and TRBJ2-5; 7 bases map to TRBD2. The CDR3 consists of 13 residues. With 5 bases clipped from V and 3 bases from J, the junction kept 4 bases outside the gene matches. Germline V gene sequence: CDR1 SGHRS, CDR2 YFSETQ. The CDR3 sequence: CASSFAGEETQYF. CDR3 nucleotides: TGCGCCAGCAGTTTCGCGGGAGAAGAGACCCAGTACTTC.

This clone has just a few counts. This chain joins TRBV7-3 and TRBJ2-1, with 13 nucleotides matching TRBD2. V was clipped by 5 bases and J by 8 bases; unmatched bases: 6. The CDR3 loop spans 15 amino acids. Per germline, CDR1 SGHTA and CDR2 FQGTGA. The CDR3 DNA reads TGTGCCAGCAGCCCTGGACTAGCGGGAGTGGATGAGCAGTTCTTC. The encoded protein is CASSPGLAGVDEQFF.

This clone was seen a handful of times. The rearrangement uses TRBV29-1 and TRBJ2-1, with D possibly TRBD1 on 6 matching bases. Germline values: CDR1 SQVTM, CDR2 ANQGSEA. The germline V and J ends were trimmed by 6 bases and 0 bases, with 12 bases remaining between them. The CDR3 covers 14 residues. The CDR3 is CSVAGASSYNEQFF. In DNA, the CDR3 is TGCAGCGTAGCAGGGGCGAGCTCCTACAATGAGCAGTTCTTC.